The next 8 T cell receptor beta chains were all read from a single sample in a study of blood T cell repertoires in COVID-19. Generated by immunoSEQ multiplex PCR, the TCRdb table keeps only in-frame clones and is missing some. The table records 230,000 or so clones, roughly 80% of them present only once. The specimen sequenced was peripheral blood. These receptors were collected from a woman older than 75 with COVID-19, enrolled during active disease.

This clone came up many times. The rearrangement uses TRBV5-1 and TRBJ1-1, with 8 bases matching TRBD1. Germline V gene data show CDR1 as SGHRS and CDR2 as YFSETQ. CDR3 length: 15 residues. Losses at the gene ends were 2 bases for V and 5 bases for J; bases not matched to a gene: 8. CDR3 bases: TGCGCCAGCAGCTTTCAGGGGGCAAGTACGACTGAAGCTTTCTTT. It codes for CASSFQGASTTEAFF. Variable domain in full (rest from reference TRBV5-1 and TRBJ1-1): KAGVTQTPRYLIKTRGQQVTLSCSPISGHRSVSWYQQTPGQGLQFLFEYFSETQRNKGNFPGRFSGRQFSNSRSEMNVSTLELGDSALYLCASSFQGASTTEAFFGQGTRLTVV.

V is TRBV5-4 and J is TRBJ1-2, with a weak D call TRBD1 (5 bases). Germline V gene sequence: CDR1 SGHNT, CDR2 YYREEE (reference sequence). Trimming stripped 3 bases from V and 6 bases from J, with 18 bases between. The CDR3 is 15 residues long. This CDR3 reads CASSSSGRGSHGYTF. The CDR3 nucleotides read TGTGCCAGCAGCTCCTCAGGGAGGGGTTCACATGGCTACACCTTC.

This chain connects TRBV28 to TRBJ2-7; 7 bases are a match to TRBD1. Trimming at V came to 5 bases and at J to 3 bases, leaving 7 bases not matched to a gene. CDR3 length: 14 residues. Germline values: CDR1 MDHEN, CDR2 SYDVKM. In nucleotides, the CDR3 is TGTGCCAGCAGTGCCGGGACAGCAGTCTACGAGCAGTACTTC. Its translation is CASSAGTAVYEQYF. The whole variable domain, filled in from reference TRBV28 and TRBJ2-7, reads DVKVTQSSRYLVKRTGEKVFLECVQDMDHENMFWYRQDPGLGLRLIYFSYDVKMKEKGDIPEGYSVSREKKERFSLILESASTNQTSMYLCASSAGTAVYEQYFGPGTRLTVT.

The V gene is TRBV9, the J gene TRBJ2-3, with D hard to call. Trimming took 6 bases from V and 6 from J, leaving 14 bases between them. Germline CDR1 reads SGDLS; CDR2 reads YYNGEE. This CDR3 spans 13 amino acids. CDR3 in DNA: TGTGCCAGCACCCGACTCGTCGGGGATACGCAGTATTTT. It is translated as CASTRLVGDTQYF.

V and J are TRBV28 and TRBJ1-1, with 10 bases that match TRBD1. This CDR3 has 16 amino acids. Germline V gives CDR1 MDHEN, CDR2 SYDVKM. Losses at the gene ends were 6 bases for V and 7 bases for J; bases not matched to a gene: 14. CDR3 nucleotides: TGTGCCAGCAGGACCGGGACAGGGGACGAGAAAAATGAAGCTTTCTTT. Translating it yields CASRTGTGDEKNEAFF.

The chain recombines TRBV24-1 with TRBJ2-1; 8 bases align to TRBD2. The CDR3 covers 15 residues. Germline V gene sequence: CDR1 KGHDR, CDR2 SFDVKD. V trimming: 5 bases; J trimming: 5 bases; junction bases outside the gene matches: 7. In DNA, the CDR3 is TGTGCCACCAGTGGCCCAGCGGGAGTCCACAATGAGCAGTTCTTC. Its translation is CATSGPAGVHNEQFF.

The gene calls are TRBV9 and TRBJ2-3, with 8 positions matching TRBD1. CDR1 and CDR2 (germline): SGDLS, YYNGEE. The J segment lost 4 bases and the V segment lost 4 bases, leaving 14 bases of the junction unmatched. The CDR3 extends over 17 amino acids. This CDR3 is CASSPTGQVKPPDTQYF. In DNA form, the CDR3 reads TGTGCCAGCAGCCCGACGGGACAGGTCAAGCCACCAGATACGCAGTATTTT.

V gene TRBV2 combines with J gene TRBJ2-1; 14 nucleotides line up with TRBD2. CDR3 length: 16 amino acids. V shed 5 bases and J 10 bases; nucleotides not matched to a gene: 10. Germline V lookup: CDR1 SNHLY, CDR2 FYNNEI. CDR3 bases: TGTGCCAGCAGTTTAGGACTAGCGGGAGGTCCAGGGGAGCAGTTCTTC. Translated: CASSLGLAGGPGEQFF.